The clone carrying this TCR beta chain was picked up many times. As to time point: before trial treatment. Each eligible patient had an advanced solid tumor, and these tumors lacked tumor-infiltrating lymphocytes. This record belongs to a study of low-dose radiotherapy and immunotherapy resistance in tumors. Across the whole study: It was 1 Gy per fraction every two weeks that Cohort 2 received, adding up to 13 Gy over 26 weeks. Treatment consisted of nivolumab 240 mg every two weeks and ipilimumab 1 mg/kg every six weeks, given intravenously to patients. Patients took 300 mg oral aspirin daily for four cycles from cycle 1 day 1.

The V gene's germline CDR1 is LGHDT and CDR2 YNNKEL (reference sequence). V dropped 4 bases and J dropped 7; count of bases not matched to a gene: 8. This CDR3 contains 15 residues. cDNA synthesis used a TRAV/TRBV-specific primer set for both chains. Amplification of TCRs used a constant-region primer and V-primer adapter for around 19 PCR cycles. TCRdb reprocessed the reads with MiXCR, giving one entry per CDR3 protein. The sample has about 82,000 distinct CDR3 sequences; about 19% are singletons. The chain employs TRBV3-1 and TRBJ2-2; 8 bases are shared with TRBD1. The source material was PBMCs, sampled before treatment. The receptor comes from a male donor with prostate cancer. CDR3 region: CASSPPQGAGGELFF. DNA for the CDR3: TGTGCCAGCAGCCCGCCCCAGGGGGCGGGCGGGGAGCTGTTTTTT.